These 11 T cell receptor beta chains originate from one sample sequenced in a study of blood T cell repertoires in COVID-19. Assay used: immunoSEQ multiplex PCR; TCRdb lists only in-frame clones, some missing. The data show around 310,000 clones, around 91% seen once. Input material: peripheral blood. These receptors were obtained from a woman aged 55-70 years with acute or convalescent COVID-19.

The chain is built from TRBV12-5 and TRBJ2-2; the match to TRBD2 covers 8 bases. The length of the CDR3 is 17 residues. J was trimmed by 2 bases and V by 0 bases; bases with no gene match: 5. Germline V CDR1 and CDR2: LGHNT, FRNRAP. The CDR3 loop reads CASGLVTSGSNTGELFF. Written as DNA, the CDR3 is TGTGCTAGTGGTTTGGTTACCAGCGGGAGCAACACCGGGGAGCTGTTTTTT. Together with reference TRBV12-5 and TRBJ2-2, the CDR3 gives the full variable domain: DARVTQTPRHKVTEMGQEVTMRCQPILGHNTVFWYRQTMMQGLELLAYFRNRAPLDDSGMPKDRFSAEMPDATLATLKIQPSEPRDSAVYFCASGLVTSGSNTGELFFGEGSRLTVL.

The chain has TRBV5-7 and TRBJ2-7; no definite D call. Being an ORF, TRBV5-7 has a function that is uncertain. This CDR3 region has 17 residues. Trimming stripped 4 bases from V and 1 base from J, with 21 bases between. For the CDR3, the DNA is TGTGCCAGCAGCGCCACCACTACGCGTACCCATTCCTACGAGCAGTACTTC. Its protein is CASSATTTRTHSYEQYF.

The genes are TRBV10-1 and TRBJ1-6; D perhaps matches TRBD1 (5 bases). Germline lookup yields CDR1 WNHNN and CDR2 SYGVQD (reference sequence). This CDR3 contains 16 residues. V was cut by 3 bases and J by 4 bases, with 13 bases left in between. The CDR3 DNA reads as TGCGCCAGCAGTGAACCCAGGGCGATTTATAATTCACCCCTCCACTTT. This codes for CASSEPRAIYNSPLHF.

Only one count was recorded for this clone. V is TRBV3-1 (or the pseudogene TRBV3-2) and J is TRBJ1-5; D not certain. Per germline, CDR1 LGHDT and CDR2 YNNKEL (reference sequence). With 1 base removed from V and 10 bases from J, the gap between germline ends came to 11 bases. This CDR3 contains 13 residues. CDR3 in DNA: TGTGCCAGCAGCCAAGGTCTCTTTAGCCCCCAGCATTTT. It yields the protein CASSQGLFSPQHF.

CDR3 sequence: CASSSGTLTDTQYF. CDR3 DNA sequence: TGTGCCAGCAGCTCAGGGACTTTGACAGATACGCAGTATTTT. This chain connects TRBV5-6 to TRBJ2-3; D might be TRBD2 (6 bases). The V end was cut by 3 bases, the J end by 3 bases, with 11 bases between. The CDR3 covers 14 residues. Germline values: CDR1 SGHDT, CDR2 YYEEEE.

This chain uses TRBV9 with TRBJ2-7; 7 positions agree with TRBD1. Germline CDR1 SGDLS, CDR2 YYNGEE. With 4 bases clipped from V and 3 bases from J, the junction kept 7 bases outside the gene matches. The CDR3 has 14 amino acids. The chain's CDR3 is CASSMRQGNYEQYF. The CDR3 region has the DNA TGTGCCAGCAGCATGCGACAGGGTAACTACGAGCAGTACTTC.

This clone was seen a few times. The chain combines TRBV5-4 with TRBJ2-7, with 11 positions matching TRBD2. There are 16 residues in the CDR3. The V segment lost 0 bases and the J segment 5 bases; nucleotides outside the gene matches: 7. From germline, CDR1 is SGHNT and CDR2 YYREEE (reference sequence). CDR3 protein: CASSLVGSGRGHEQYF. The CDR3 nucleotides are TGTGCCAGCAGCTTGGTGGGTAGCGGGAGGGGACACGAGCAGTACTTC.

The chain carries TRBV9 and TRBJ1-3; 8 bases fit TRBD1. Germline CDR1 reads SGDLS; CDR2 reads YYNGEE. The J segment lost 2 bases and the V segment lost 4 bases, leaving 11 bases of the junction unmatched. There are 17 residues in the CDR3. CDR3 bases: TGTGCCAGCAGCCCGAGCCCGACAGGGGTAGCTGGAAACACCATATATTTT. Translated, it gives CASSPSPTGVAGNTIYF.

The gene calls are TRBV6-5 and TRBJ1-1; D not resolved. CDR1 and CDR2 (germline): MNHEY, SVGAGI. Trimming cost V 0 bases and J 7 bases, with 12 bases left between them. The CDR3 loop spans 14 amino acids. Here the CDR3 reads CASSYSRQLREAFF. Here the CDR3 DNA reads TGTGCCAGCAGTTACTCGAGGCAACTACGTGAAGCTTTCTTT.

This chain links TRBV5-1 with TRBJ1-5; TRBD1 agrees at 10 bases. The length of the CDR3 is 15 residues. V lost 4 bases and J lost 2; bases outside the gene matches: 3. Germline lookup yields CDR1 SGHRS and CDR2 YFSETQ. The CDR3: CASSTGTGGNQPQHF. CDR3 DNA: TGCGCCAGCAGCACTGGGACAGGGGGCAATCAGCCCCAGCATTTT.

The chain combines TRBV7-2 with TRBJ2-7; 8 bases fit TRBD1. The CDR3 sequence is 14 residues long. Trimming cost V 5 bases and J 6 bases; bases outside gene matches: 9. The germline gives CDR1 SGHTA, CDR2 FQGNSA. The CDR3 loop reads CASSADRVVSEQYF. CDR3 nucleotides: TGTGCCAGCAGCGCGGACAGGGTTGTGAGCGAGCAGTACTTC.